The 31 T cell receptor beta chains listed next were all sequenced from one sample in a study of blood T cell repertoires in COVID-19. Assay used: immunoSEQ multiplex PCR; TCRdb lists only in-frame clones, some missing. This table holds approximately 260,000 clones, under 85% found once. Sample: peripheral blood. The source of these receptors is a middle-aged woman with active or convalescent COVID-19.

The V and J genes are TRBV15 and TRBJ1-1; D remains ambiguous. Germline CDR1 is LNHNV and CDR2 is YYDKDF (reference sequence). V lost 8 bases to trimming and J lost 7 bases, with 17 bases between them. This CDR3 is 13 amino acids long. The CDR3 coding sequence is TGTGCCACCGGCCTACGGGGATACGGTGAAGCTTTCTTT. This encodes CATGLRGYGEAFF.

The chain couples TRBV12-3 or TRBV12-4 to TRBJ1-5; no clear D gene. The CDR3 sequence is 13 residues long. Trimming cost V 11 bases and J 1 base, with 12 bases left between them. In DNA form, the CDR3 reads TGTGCCTCCCGGGAGGGCAGCAATCAGCCCCAGCATTTT. Translation gives CASREGSNQPQHF.

The CDR3 reads CASSSQGQLYGYTF. CDR3 bases: TGTGCCAGCAGCTCCCAGGGACAGCTCTATGGCTACACCTTC. The chain has TRBV11-2 and TRBJ1-2; 7 nucleotides line up with TRBD1. Trimming at V came to 4 bases and at J to 4 bases, leaving 6 bases not matched to a gene. This CDR3 region has 14 residues. From germline, CDR1 is SGHAT and CDR2 FQNNGV.

J is TRBJ1-4 and V is TRBV5-1; possibly TRBD1 for D (5 bases). Germline V gene sequence: CDR1 SGHRS, CDR2 YFSETQ. V was clipped by 4 bases and J by 2 bases, with 12 bases between them. The CDR3 length is 15 residues. CDR3 DNA sequence: TGCGCCAGCAGCATCGGACACGACACTAATGAAAAACTGTTTTTT. Protein: CASSIGHDTNEKLFF.

Comment on this clone: Germline is not matched at one junction end, which may reflect a read error. This chain connects TRBV7-7 to TRBJ2-2, with 7 bases identical to TRBD2. Germline lookup yields CDR1 SSHAT and CDR2 FNYEAQ (reference sequence). This CDR3 is 16 amino acids long. The CDR3: CASSHEGGAGTGELFF. In DNA form, the CDR3 reads TGTGCTAGCAGCCACGAGGGAGGGGCCGGTACCGGGGAGCTGTTTTTT.

J is TRBJ2-3 and V is TRBV4-1, with TRBD2 identical over 14 bases. Germline CDR1 MGHRA, CDR2 YSYEKL. The CDR3 has 16 amino acids. The V gene end was trimmed by 4 bases and the J gene end by 8 bases; junction bases not matched to a gene: 8. CDR3 residues: CASSLGLAGVRGTQYF. CDR3 bases: TGCGCCAGCAGCCTGGGACTAGCGGGGGTTCGTGGTACGCAGTATTTT.

The V call is TRBV25-1, the J call TRBJ1-5, with no clear D. Trimming took off 8 bases at V and 5 bases at J, with 10 bases between the two ends. Germline lookup yields CDR1 MGHDK and CDR2 SYGVNS. The CDR3 totals 12 residues. CDR3 DNA: TGTGCCAGCGCCGGCGAGGATCAGCCCCAGCATTTT. Amino acids: CASAGEDQPQHF.

The chain uses TRBV2 and TRBJ1-2; 7 nucleotides align to TRBD1. V lost 9 bases, J lost 5 bases, and 9 bases stayed unmatched. Germline-derived CDR1 and CDR2 are SNHLY and FYNNEI. This CDR3 is built from 13 residues. The CDR3 DNA sequence: TGTGCCAGACTAAACAGGGGTTGGTATGGCTACACCTTC. Residues: CARLNRGWYGYTF. Full variable domain (rest looked up from reference TRBV2 and TRBJ1-2): EPEVTQTPSHQVTQMGQEVILRCVPISNHLYFYWYRQILGQKVEFLVSFYNNEISEKSEIFDDQFSVERPDGSNFTLKIRSTKLEDSAMYFCARLNRGWYGYTFGSGTRLTVV.

This clone was seen once. The chain combines TRBV5-1 with TRBJ2-5, with D perhaps matching TRBD2 (7 bases). The V end was cut by 3 bases, the J end by 4 bases, with 13 bases between. The CDR3 has 14 residues. The V gene's germline CDR1 is SGHRS and CDR2 YFSETQ. The CDR3 here is CASSSGRGGETQYF. As DNA, the CDR3 is TGCGCCAGCAGCTCGGGTAGGGGGGGAGAGACCCAGTACTTC.

The J gene is TRBJ1-2, the V gene TRBV6-6, with 7 bases lining up with TRBD1. With V trimmed by 5 bases and J by 8 bases, 20 bases remained unmatched. This CDR3 has 17 amino acids. CDR1 MNHNY and CDR2 SVGAGI come from the germline V gene (reference sequence). The DNA of the CDR3 is TGTGCCAGCAGTCCATCCGACAGGGAATGGCCTTATGAAGGCTACACCTTC. This encodes CASSPSDREWPYEGYTF.

The chain employs TRBV15 and TRBJ1-6, with unresolved D. This CDR3 comprises 15 residues. Germline CDR1 reads LNHNV; CDR2 reads YYDKDF (reference sequence). Between the trimmed V and J ends, which lost 0 bases and 6 bases, there was a span of 9 bases. In DNA, the CDR3 is TGTGCCACCAGCAGAGAGGTCCGGGTTAATTCACCCCTCCACTTT. The encoded protein is CATSREVRVNSPLHF.

The gene calls are TRBV6-5 and TRBJ2-5; tentative D call: TRBD1 (5 bases). V was pared by 3 bases and J by 1 base, with 12 bases between. Germline V gives CDR1 MNHEY, CDR2 SVGAGI. The CDR3 totals 15 residues. This chain's CDR3 is CASSYSYRPQETQYF. The CDR3 DNA follows: TGTGCCAGCAGTTATTCTTACAGGCCCCAAGAGACCCAGTACTTC.

This clone was detected a few times. The rearrangement joins TRBV2 to TRBJ2-1; D not certain. There are 14 residues in the CDR3. Deletions cut 6 bases from V and 1 base from J, with 10 bases between. Germline V gene sequence: CDR1 SNHLY, CDR2 FYNNEI. The CDR3 DNA is TGTGCCAGCAGACAGCTGATATCCTACAATGAGCAGTTCTTC. The encoded protein is CASRQLISYNEQFF.

V is TRBV7-3 and J is TRBJ1-1; TRBD1 is a possible D gene (6 bases). Trimming took 1 base from V and 4 from J, leaving 10 bases between them. Germline CDR1 is SGHTA and CDR2 is FQGTGA. The CDR3 contains 14 residues. CDR3 coding DNA: TGTGCCAGCAGCTTAATGGGGGCGCCCACTGAAGCTTTCTTT. This encodes CASSLMGAPTEAFF.

The chain has TRBV27 and TRBJ1-1, with D unresolved. Trimming took off 4 bases at V and 3 bases at J, with 9 bases between the two ends. CDR1 MNHEY and CDR2 SMNVEV come from the germline V gene (reference sequence). The CDR3 loop spans 13 amino acids. DNA for the CDR3: TGTGCCAGCAGTTGGAAGGAGGACACTGAAGCTTTCTTT. Protein product: CASSWKEDTEAFF.

The chain joins TRBV7-9 to TRBJ1-6, with 7 bases fitting TRBD1. V shed 8 bases and J 3 bases; nucleotides not matched to a gene: 4. CDR1 is SEHNR and CDR2 is FQNEAQ in the germline V gene (reference sequence). There are 14 residues in the CDR3. Here the CDR3 reads CASQQGNYNSPLHF. In DNA, the CDR3 is TGTGCCAGCCAACAGGGGAACTATAATTCACCCCTCCACTTT. The full variable domain, rest sourced from reference TRBV7-9 and TRBJ1-6, is DTGVSQNPRHKITKRGQNVTFRCDPISEHNRLYWYRQTLGQGPEFLTYFQNEAQLEKSRLLSDRFSAERPKGSFSTLEIQRTEQGDSAMYLCASQQGNYNSPLHFGNGTRLTVT.

The chain employs TRBV29-1 and TRBJ2-7; weak D call: TRBD2 (8 bases). The V end was cut by 5 bases, the J end by 2 bases, with 16 bases between. Germline V gene data show CDR1 as SQVTM and CDR2 as ANQGSEA. The CDR3 sequence is 14 residues long. Here the CDR3 reads CSVPGGQGAYEQYF. CDR3 DNA sequence: TGCAGCGTTCCGGGGGGGCAGGGGGCCTACGAGCAGTACTTC.

The rearrangement joins TRBV2 to TRBJ2-5; D gene ambiguous. CDR1 and CDR2 (germline): SNHLY, FYNNEI. Trimming cost V 3 bases and J 10 bases, with 9 bases left between them. The CDR3 contains 11 residues. The CDR3 spells CASSEELFQYF. CDR3 nucleotides: TGTGCCAGCAGTGAGGAGCTCTTCCAGTACTTC. The full variable domain, rest sourced from reference TRBV2 and TRBJ2-5, is EPEVTQTPSHQVTQMGQEVILRCVPISNHLYFYWYRQILGQKVEFLVSFYNNEISEKSEIFDDQFSVERPDGSNFTLKIRSTKLEDSAMYFCASSEELFQYFGPGTRLLVL.

This clone was found a few times. The genes are TRBV28 and TRBJ1-1; TRBD1 agrees at 10 bases. The CDR3 is made up of 20 amino acids. The germline V gene encodes CDR1 MDHEN and CDR2 SYDVKM. J lost 4 bases, V lost 3 bases, and 20 bases had no gene match. The CDR3 nucleotides are TGTGCCAGCAGTTTCGCTAGACAGGGGGCTCTTGTATCGGGATCCACTGAAGCTTTCTTT. Protein product: CASSFARQGALVSGSTEAFF.

The chain links TRBV4-2 to TRBJ2-4; 7 nucleotides match TRBD1. V was clipped by 0 bases and J by 6 bases; unmatched bases: 5. Germline CDR1 and CDR2: LGHNA and YNFKEQ. The CDR3 has 15 residues. The CDR3, as DNA: TGTGCCAGCAGCCAAGATCAACAGGGGAGAAACATTCAGTACTTC. It yields the protein CASSQDQQGRNIQYF.

V is TRBV5-5 and J is TRBJ2-3, with 8 bases aligning to TRBD1. Germline V gene data show CDR1 as SGHKS and CDR2 as YYEKEE (reference sequence). The V gene end was trimmed by 7 bases and the J gene end by 3 bases; junction bases not matched to a gene: 7. This CDR3 region has 14 residues. In DNA form, the CDR3 reads TGTGCCAGCCGGAAGGACAGGGTGACAGATACGCAGTATTTT. It specifies CASRKDRVTDTQYF.

The chain is built from TRBV6-6 and TRBJ1-2; a weak D match, TRBD1 (5 bases). V gave up 6 bases and J gave up 7 bases, with 18 bases separating them. The CDR3 consists of 14 residues. Germline CDR1 is MNHNY and CDR2 is SVGAGI (reference sequence). The CDR3 region has the DNA TGTGCCAGCAGGGGAGGGCCCAGGGTATCTGGCTACACCTTC. Amino acids: CASRGGPRVSGYTF.

This clone appeared a few times. The chain links TRBV3-1 (or the pseudogene TRBV3-2) to TRBJ1-4, with D possibly matching TRBD1 (6 bases). The CDR3 extends over 16 amino acids. With 4 bases removed from V and 7 bases from J, the gap between germline ends came to 19 bases. From germline, CDR1 is LGHDT and CDR2 YNNKEL (reference sequence). For the CDR3, the DNA is TGTGCCAGCAGCCTACGGGGGGCTCATCTGGGTGAAAAACTGTTTTTT. Protein sequence: CASSLRGAHLGEKLFF.

J is TRBJ1-1 and V is TRBV11-2, with TRBD1 matching over 8 bases. Germline-derived CDR1 and CDR2 are SGHAT and FQNNGV. V was pared by 3 bases and J by 3 bases, with 6 bases of the junction left unmatched. There are 15 residues in the CDR3. The CDR3 region has the DNA TGTGCCAGCAGCTTGGCCACAGGGGGGTACACTGAAGCTTTCTTT. As protein: CASSLATGGYTEAFF.

The gene calls are TRBV19 and TRBJ1-3, with D perhaps TRBD1 (6 bases). CDR3 length equals 14 residues. V was shortened by 7 bases and J by 0 bases, with 10 bases between the two germline ends. CDR1 and CDR2 from the germline V gene are LNHDA and SQIVND (reference sequence). The CDR3 loop reads CASTTGFSGNTIYF. In nucleotides, the CDR3 is TGTGCCAGTACCACAGGGTTCTCTGGAAACACCATATATTTT.

The chain couples TRBV12-3 or TRBV12-4 to TRBJ1-2; D not certain. The CDR3 covers 13 residues. Trimming pared 3 bases from V and 8 bases from J, leaving 13 bases between. The CDR3 sequence is CASSFLESGGYTF. The DNA for the CDR3 is TGTGCCAGCAGTTTTCTTGAATCTGGCGGCTACACCTTC.

This chain connects TRBV9 to TRBJ2-2, with D possibly TRBD1 on 6 matching bases. This CDR3 spans 15 amino acids. Germline loops: CDR1 SGDLS, CDR2 YYNGEE. V was shortened by 3 bases and J by 2 bases, with 11 bases between the two germline ends. CDR3 DNA: TGTGCCAGCAGCGCCCAGGGGCCCAACACCGGGGAGCTGTTTTTT. Translated, it gives CASSAQGPNTGELFF.

The chain links TRBV5-4 to TRBJ2-1; D is unclear. Germline V gene sequence: CDR1 SGHNT, CDR2 YYREEE (reference sequence). CDR3 length: 12 amino acids. V shed 4 bases and J shed 7 bases, with 9 bases lying between them. The CDR3 spells CASSILVNEQFF. CDR3 nucleotide sequence: TGTGCCAGCAGCATCCTAGTTAATGAGCAGTTCTTC.

The gene calls are TRBV28 and TRBJ1-4; possibly TRBD1 for D (5 bases). The CDR3 contains 15 residues. Germline V lookup: CDR1 MDHEN, CDR2 SYDVKM. Trimming took off 3 bases at V and 5 bases at J, with 13 bases between the two ends. The CDR3 here is CASSFVTGLNEKLFF. CDR3 bases: TGTGCCAGCAGTTTTGTAACAGGATTAAATGAAAAACTGTTTTTT.

This clone occurred many times. The rearrangement uses TRBV7-3 and TRBJ2-2; D is uncertain. V lost 5 bases, J lost 5 bases, and 9 bases lay in between. Germline values: CDR1 SGHTA, CDR2 FQGTGA. This CDR3 is built from 13 residues. The CDR3 reads CASSPLRTGELFF. The CDR3 DNA reads as TGTGCCAGCAGCCCCCTCAGGACCGGGGAGCTGTTTTTT.

The V gene is TRBV19, the J gene TRBJ1-4, with 7 nucleotides matching TRBD1. Losses at the gene ends were 5 bases for V and 7 bases for J; bases not matched to a gene: 4. The germline gives CDR1 LNHDA, CDR2 SQIVND (reference sequence). The CDR3 has 13 amino acids. The CDR3 region is CASSRQGGEKLFF. The CDR3 DNA sequence: TGTGCCAGTAGTCGGCAGGGGGGTGAAAAACTGTTTTTT.